The 10 T cell receptor beta chains in this list originate from one sample, sequenced in a study of blood T cell repertoires in COVID-19. Clones were sequenced by immunoSEQ multiplex PCR, and TCRdb holds only the in-frame ones, with some missing. The table shows 250,000 or so clones, with over 80% occurring only once. Sequencing was carried out using peripheral blood. The receptors come from a man aged 30 to 39 who had recovered from COVID-19.

On this clone: In the same sample, other DNA sequences code for this CDR3. The J gene is TRBJ1-5, the V gene TRBV7-9, with D perhaps matching TRBD1 (6 bases). This CDR3 spans 14 amino acids. V lost 1 base and J lost 2, with 6 bases in between. Per the germline V gene, CDR1 is SEHNR and CDR2 is FQNEAQ (reference sequence). The CDR3 nucleotides read TGTGCCAGCAGCTTAGGACAGGGCAATCAGCCCCAGCATTTT. Encoded protein: CASSLGQGNQPQHF.

In regard to this clone: Other DNA sequences from this sample encode an identical CDR3 as well. V usage is TRBV5-1 and J usage is TRBJ2-3; 14 positions agree with TRBD2. Germline CDR1 SGHRS, CDR2 YFSETQ. This CDR3 region has 15 residues. Losses at the gene ends were 4 bases for V and 4 bases for J; bases not matched to a gene: 2. CDR3 residues: CASSGTSGGADTQYF. In DNA form, the CDR3 reads TGCGCCAGCAGCGGGACTAGCGGGGGAGCAGATACGCAGTATTTT.

This chain uses TRBV28 with TRBJ1-2; no clear D. The CDR3 runs to 12 residues. V gave up 6 bases and J gave up 6 bases, with 11 bases separating them. The germline V gene encodes CDR1 MDHEN and CDR2 SYDVKM. CDR3 DNA: TGTGCCAGCAGCTCACGAGTCGATGGCTACACCTTC. Protein sequence: CASSSRVDGYTF.

CDR3 region: CASRRQGVRGYTF. The CDR3 DNA is TGTGCCAGCAGAAGACAGGGGGTTCGGGGCTACACCTTC. V usage is TRBV13 and J usage is TRBJ1-2, with 9 bases aligning to TRBD1. CDR3 length: 13 amino acids. V lost 6 bases, J lost 8 bases, and 7 bases stayed unmatched. Germline CDR1 and CDR2: PRHDT and FYEKMQ (reference sequence).

The chain carries TRBV9 and TRBJ2-3; a possible D gene is TRBD1 (5 bases). The V gene lost 3 bases and the J gene lost 3 bases, with 17 bases spanning the gap. The CDR3 runs 16 residues. From germline, CDR1 is SGDLS and CDR2 YYNGEE. The CDR3 sequence is CASSAGHRGGTDTQYF. DNA of the CDR3: TGTGCCAGCAGCGCTGGACATAGGGGCGGAACAGATACGCAGTATTTT.

The CDR3 region has the DNA TGTGCCAGCAGCCAGGGGAGGGTCCCTAATTCACCCCTCCACTTT. Protein product: CASSQGRVPNSPLHF. The rearrangement links TRBV3-1 (or the pseudogene TRBV3-2) to TRBJ1-6; D uncertain. This CDR3 has 15 amino acids. Germline V gives CDR1 LGHDT, CDR2 YNNKEL (reference sequence). Trimming removed 3 bases from V and 6 bases from J, with 12 bases in between.

The V gene is TRBV11-1, the J gene TRBJ1-2; 7 nucleotides match TRBD1. V trimming: 6 bases; J trimming: 4 bases; junction bases outside the gene matches: 2. This CDR3 contains 12 residues. Germline lookup yields CDR1 SGHAT and CDR2 FQDESV (reference sequence). CDR3 loop: CASSDRAYGYTF. For the CDR3, the DNA is TGTGCCAGCAGTGACAGGGCCTATGGCTACACCTTC.

The chain employs TRBV27 and TRBJ1-1, with a possible D match to TRBD1 (6 bases). CDR1 and CDR2 (germline): MNHEY, SMNVEV (reference sequence). V lost 3 bases, J lost 2 bases, and 10 bases lay in between. The CDR3 runs to 14 residues. The CDR3 protein is CASSFDRINTEAFF. CDR3 DNA: TGTGCCAGCAGTTTCGACAGGATTAACACTGAAGCTTTCTTT.

The chain couples TRBV23-1 to TRBJ2-1; D might be TRBD2 (7 bases). TRBV23-1 counts as an open reading frame of uncertain function. Trimming pared 0 bases from V and 9 bases from J, leaving 24 bases between. This CDR3 contains 18 residues. The CDR3 loop reads CASSQSIEGGGPFSEQFF. The CDR3 nucleotides read TGCGCCAGCAGTCAATCGATTGAAGGGGGGGGGCCTTTCTCTGAGCAGTTCTTC.

This chain uses TRBV18 with TRBJ1-2; the match to TRBD1 covers 7 bases. Germline V gives CDR1 KGHSH, CDR2 LQKENI. The CDR3 has 14 amino acids. The V gene end was trimmed by 0 bases and the J gene end by 5 bases; junction bases not matched to a gene: 3. As DNA, the CDR3 is TGTGCCAGCTCACCACCGTCCAGGGGGTATGGCTACACCTTC. Protein: CASSPPSRGYGYTF.